This TCR beta chain originates from a study of shared clonotypes between healthy human individuals. Study-wide results and limits: Estimated clonotype richness was generally higher in naive than memory subsets.

Regarding this clone: Its specificity is not known.

Under the authors' procedure: Filtering was not the same, since immunoSEQ gave junction-only sequences without quality scores. Sequencing used immunoSEQ multiplex PCR; TCRdb keeps in-frame clones, though not all of them. V, J and clone size are those of that table, while D and trimming were read from the DNA. The sample shows roughly 2.2 million clones, 92% of them seen only once. Germline V gene data show CDR1 as MDHEN and CDR2 as SYDVKM. This CDR3 comprises 15 residues. The germline V and J ends were trimmed by 5 bases and 4 bases, with 17 bases remaining between them. Sequencing was carried out using naive CD4+ T cells from PBMCs. The sample's subset: CD45RA+ positively selected. This clonotype originated in a man younger than 35 in good health. Some clones in this sample may be carry-over from other donors' samples. The rearrangement joins TRBV28 to TRBJ1-1; a possible D gene is TRBD1 (5 bases). CDR3 nucleotide sequence: TGTGCCAGCAGTCTCCCTCGTGGGGACGTCACTGAAGCTTTCTTT. It yields the protein CASSLPRGDVTEAFF.